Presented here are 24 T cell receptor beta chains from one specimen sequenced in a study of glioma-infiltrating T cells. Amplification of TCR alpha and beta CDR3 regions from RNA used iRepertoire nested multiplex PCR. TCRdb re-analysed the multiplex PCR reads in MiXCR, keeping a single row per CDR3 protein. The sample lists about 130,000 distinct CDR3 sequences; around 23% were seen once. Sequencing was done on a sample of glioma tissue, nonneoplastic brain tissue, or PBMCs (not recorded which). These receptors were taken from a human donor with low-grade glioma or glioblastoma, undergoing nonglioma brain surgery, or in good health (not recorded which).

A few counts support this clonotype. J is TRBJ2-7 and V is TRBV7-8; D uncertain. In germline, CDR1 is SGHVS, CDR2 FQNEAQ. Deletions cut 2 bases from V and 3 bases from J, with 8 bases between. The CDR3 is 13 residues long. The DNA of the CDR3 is TGTGCCAGCAGCTTATCCCCGTTCTACGAGCAGTACGTC. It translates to CASSLSPFYEQYV.

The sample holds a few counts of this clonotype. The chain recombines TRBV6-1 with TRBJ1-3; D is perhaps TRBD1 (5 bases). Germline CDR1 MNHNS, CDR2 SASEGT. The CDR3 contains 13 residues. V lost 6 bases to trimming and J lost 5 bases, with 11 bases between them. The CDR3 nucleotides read TGTGCCAGCAGACCGGACACACGAAACACCATATATTTT. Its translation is CASRPDTRNTIYF.

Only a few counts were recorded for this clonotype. The CDR3 spells CATRQGGEAGELFF. Written as DNA, the CDR3 is TGTGCCACCAGGCAAGGGGGGGAGGCCGGGGAGCTGTTTTTT. This chain joins TRBV3-1 and TRBJ2-2; a possible D gene is TRBD2 (7 bases). The V gene's germline CDR1 is LGHDT and CDR2 YNNKEL (reference sequence). V lost 10 bases to trimming and J lost 6 bases, with 18 bases between them. This CDR3 is built from 14 residues. Using reference TRBV3-1 and TRBJ2-2 for the parts outside the CDR3, the full variable domain is DTAVSQTPKYLVTQMGNDKSIKCEQNLGHDTMYWYKQDSKKFLKIMFSYNNKELIINETVPNRFSPKSPDKAHLNLHINSLELGDSAVYFCATRQGGEAGELFFGEGSRLTVL.

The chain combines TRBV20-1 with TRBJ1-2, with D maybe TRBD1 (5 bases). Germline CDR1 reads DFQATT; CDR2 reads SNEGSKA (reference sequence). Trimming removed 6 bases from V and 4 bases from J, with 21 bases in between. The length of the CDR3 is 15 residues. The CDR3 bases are TGCAGTGCCAAGGACACACACCACGCCTCCTATGGCTACACCTTC. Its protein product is CSAKDTHHASYGYTF.

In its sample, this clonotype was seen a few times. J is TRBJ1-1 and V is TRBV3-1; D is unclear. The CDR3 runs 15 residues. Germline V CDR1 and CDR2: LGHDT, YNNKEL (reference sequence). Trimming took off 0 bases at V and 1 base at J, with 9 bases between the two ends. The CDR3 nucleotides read TGTGCCAGCAGCCAAGATTATGCAGGGAACACTGAAGCTTTCTTT. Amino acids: CASSQDYAGNTEAFF.

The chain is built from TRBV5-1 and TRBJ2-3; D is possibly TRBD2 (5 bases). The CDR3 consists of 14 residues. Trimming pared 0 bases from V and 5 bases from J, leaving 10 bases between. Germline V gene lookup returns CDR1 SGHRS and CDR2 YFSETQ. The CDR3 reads CASSLGRGKDTQYF. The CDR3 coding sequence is TGCGCCAGCAGCTTGGGACGAGGGAAAGATACGCAGTATTTT.

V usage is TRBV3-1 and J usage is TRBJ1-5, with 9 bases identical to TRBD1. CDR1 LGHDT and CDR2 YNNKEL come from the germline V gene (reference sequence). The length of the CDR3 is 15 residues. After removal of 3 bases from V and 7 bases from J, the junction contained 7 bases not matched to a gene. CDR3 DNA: TGTGCCAGCAGCCAGGGGGACAGGGCCCTACAGCCCCAGCATTTT. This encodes CASSQGDRALQPQHF.

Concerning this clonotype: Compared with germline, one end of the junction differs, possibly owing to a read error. Here the CDR3 reads CATRREKSSNQPQHF. The CDR3 coding sequence is TGTGCCACCAGAAGAGAGAAGAGTAGCAATCAGCCCCAGCATTTT. The V call is TRBV15, the J call TRBJ1-5; D is unclear. Germline V lookup: CDR1 LNHNV, CDR2 YYDKDF (reference sequence). CDR3 length: 15 amino acids. The whole variable domain, remainder taken from reference TRBV15 and TRBJ1-5, is DAMVIQNPRYQVTQFGKPVTLSCSQTLNHNVMYWYQQKSSQAPKLLFHYYDKDFNNEADTPDNFQSRRPNTSFCFLDIRSPGLGDTAMYLCATRREKSSNQPQHFGDGTRLSIL.

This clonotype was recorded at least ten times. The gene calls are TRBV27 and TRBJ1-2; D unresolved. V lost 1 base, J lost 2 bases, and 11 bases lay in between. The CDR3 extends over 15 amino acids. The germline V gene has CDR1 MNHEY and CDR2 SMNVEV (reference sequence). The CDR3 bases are TGTGCCAGCAGTTTATACGCAGAGCCGAACTATGGCTACACCTTC. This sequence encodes CASSLYAEPNYGYTF.

The CDR3 spells CASKGVPLGTQYF. The CDR3 bases are TGTGCCAGTAAGGGGGTTCCCCTCGGGACCCAGTACTTC. The gene calls are TRBV19 and TRBJ2-5; D possibly corresponds to TRBD1 (6 bases). V was shortened by 7 bases and J by 7 bases, with 16 bases between the two germline ends. This CDR3 is built from 13 residues. Germline V gives CDR1 LNHDA, CDR2 SQIVND (reference sequence). The whole variable domain, remainder taken from reference TRBV19 and TRBJ2-5, is DGGITQSPKYLFRKEGQNVTLSCEQNLNHDAMYWYRQDPGQGLRLIYYSQIVNDFQKGDIAEGYSVSREKKESFPLTVTSAQKNPTAFYLCASKGVPLGTQYFGPGTRLLVL.

CDR3 nucleotide sequence: TGTGCCAGCAGCCCCCTCCCCACCCGAGGGTACATGAACACTGAAGCTTTCTTT. Protein: CASSPLPTRGYMNTEAFF. The chain couples TRBV11-1 to TRBJ1-1; D is unclear. The CDR3 runs to 18 residues. V was clipped by 5 bases and J by 0 bases, with 22 bases between them. CDR1 SGHAT and CDR2 FQDESV come from the germline V gene (reference sequence).

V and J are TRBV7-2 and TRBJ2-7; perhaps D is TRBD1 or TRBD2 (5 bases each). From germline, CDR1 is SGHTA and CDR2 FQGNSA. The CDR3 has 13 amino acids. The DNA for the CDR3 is TGCGCCAGCAGCTTGGGTGGGGGAGACGAGCAGTACGTC. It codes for CASSLGGGDEQYV.

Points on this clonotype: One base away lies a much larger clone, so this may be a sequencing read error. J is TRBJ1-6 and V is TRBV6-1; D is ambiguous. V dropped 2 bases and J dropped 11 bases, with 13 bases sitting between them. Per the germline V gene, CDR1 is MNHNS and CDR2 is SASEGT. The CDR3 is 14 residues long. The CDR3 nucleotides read TGTGCCAGCAGTGAAAGAAAGGGCGACCCACCCCTCCACTTT. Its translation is CASSERKGDPPLHF.

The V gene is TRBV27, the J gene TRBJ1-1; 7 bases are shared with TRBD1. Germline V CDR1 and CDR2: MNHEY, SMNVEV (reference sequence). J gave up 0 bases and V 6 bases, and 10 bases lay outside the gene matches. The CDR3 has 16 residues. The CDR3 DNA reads TGTGCCAGCAGCGTAGGGACAGAGAGGTTGAACACTGAAGCTTTCTTT. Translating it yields CASSVGTERLNTEAFF.

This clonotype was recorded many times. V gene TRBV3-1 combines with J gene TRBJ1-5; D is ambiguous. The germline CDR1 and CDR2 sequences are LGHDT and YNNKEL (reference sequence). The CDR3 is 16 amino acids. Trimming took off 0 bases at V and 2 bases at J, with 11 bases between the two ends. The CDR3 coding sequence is TGTGCCAGCAGCCAAGAACCCCCTGAGGGCAATCAGCCCCAGCATTTT. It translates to CASSQEPPEGNQPQHF.

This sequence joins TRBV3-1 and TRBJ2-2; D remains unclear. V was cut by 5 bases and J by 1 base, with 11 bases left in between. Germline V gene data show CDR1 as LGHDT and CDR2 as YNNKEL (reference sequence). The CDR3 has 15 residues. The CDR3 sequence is CASSSIPQNTGELFF. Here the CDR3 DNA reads TGTGCCAGCAGCTCAATCCCACAGAACACCGGGGAGCTGTTTTTT.

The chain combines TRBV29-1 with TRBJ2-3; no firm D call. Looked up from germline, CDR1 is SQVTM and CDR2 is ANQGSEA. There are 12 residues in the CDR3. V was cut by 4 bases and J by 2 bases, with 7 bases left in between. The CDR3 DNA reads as TGCAGCGTTGTAGTGGACACAGATACGCAGTATTTT. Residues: CSVVVDTDTQYF.

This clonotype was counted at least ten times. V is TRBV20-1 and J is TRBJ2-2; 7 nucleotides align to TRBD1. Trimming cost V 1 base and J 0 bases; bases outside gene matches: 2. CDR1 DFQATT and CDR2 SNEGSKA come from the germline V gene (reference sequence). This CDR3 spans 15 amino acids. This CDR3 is CSARGDRANTGELFF. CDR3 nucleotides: TGCAGTGCTAGAGGCGACAGGGCGAACACCGGGGAGCTGTTTTTT.

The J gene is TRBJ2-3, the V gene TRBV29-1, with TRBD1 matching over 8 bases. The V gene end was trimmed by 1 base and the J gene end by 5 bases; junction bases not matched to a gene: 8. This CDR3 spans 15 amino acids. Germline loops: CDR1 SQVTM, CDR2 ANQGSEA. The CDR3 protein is CSVEGGQTGVDTQYF. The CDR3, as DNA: TGCAGCGTTGAAGGGGGCCAGACAGGGGTAGATACGCAGTATTTT.

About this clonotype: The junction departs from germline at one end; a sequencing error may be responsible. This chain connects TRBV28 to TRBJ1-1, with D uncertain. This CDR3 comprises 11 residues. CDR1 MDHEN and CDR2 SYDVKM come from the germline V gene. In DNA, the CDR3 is TGTGCCAGCAGTCGACTCACTGAAGCTTCCTTT. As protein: CASSRLTEASF.

The CDR3 coding sequence is TGTGCCAGCAGCTTAAAGGGAGACACCATATATTTT. This codes for CASSLKGDTIYF. The chain joins TRBV7-6 to TRBJ1-3; D unresolved. CDR1 and CDR2 (germline): SGHVS, FNYEAQ. V lost 2 bases to trimming and J lost 8 bases, with 7 bases between them. There are 12 residues in the CDR3.

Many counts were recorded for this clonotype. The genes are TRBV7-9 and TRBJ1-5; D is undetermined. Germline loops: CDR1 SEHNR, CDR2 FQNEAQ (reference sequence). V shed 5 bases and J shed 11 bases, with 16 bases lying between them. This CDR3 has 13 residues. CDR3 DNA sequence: TGTGCCAGCAGCCTCTCCCAACTTGAAGCCCAGCATTTT. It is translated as CASSLSQLEAQHF.

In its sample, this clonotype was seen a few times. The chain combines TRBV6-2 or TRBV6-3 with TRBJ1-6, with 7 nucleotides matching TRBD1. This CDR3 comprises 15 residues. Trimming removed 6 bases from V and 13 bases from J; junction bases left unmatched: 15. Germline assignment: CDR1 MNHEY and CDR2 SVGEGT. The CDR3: CASSQSGTALIPLHF. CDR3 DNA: TGTGCCAGCAGCCAATCCGGGACAGCTTTAATTCCCCTCCACTTT.

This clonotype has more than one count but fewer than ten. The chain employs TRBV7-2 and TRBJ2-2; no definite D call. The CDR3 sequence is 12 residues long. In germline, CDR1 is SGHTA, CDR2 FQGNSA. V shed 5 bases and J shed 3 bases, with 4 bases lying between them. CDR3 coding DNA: TGTGCCAGCAGCCCCTACACCGGGGAGCTGTTTTTT. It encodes CASSPYTGELFF.